The 7 T cell receptor beta chains reported below all come from one sample, sequenced in a study of shared clonotypes between healthy human individuals. Clones were sequenced by immunoSEQ multiplex PCR, and TCRdb holds only the in-frame ones, with some missing. This sample yields about 490,000 clones, of which around four fifths are seen a single time; around 11% belongs to the top ten. The sequenced sample was PBMCs. The source is a woman aged 40 to 49 in good health. Some clones in this sample may be carry-over from other donors' samples.

The V call is TRBV6-6, the J call TRBJ1-5, with D perhaps matching TRBD1 (6 bases). Trimming removed 2 bases at V and 7 bases at J, with 9 bases between. CDR1 and CDR2 (germline): MNHNY, SVGAGI (reference sequence). This CDR3 has 13 residues. The CDR3 is CASSYEDRQPQHF. The CDR3 DNA reads as TGTGCCAGCAGTTACGAGGACAGACAGCCCCAGCATTTT.

V usage is TRBV2 and J usage is TRBJ2-5; D is possibly TRBD1 (6 bases). The J call is uncertain, as TRBJ2-7 better fits the DNA end. Germline CDR1 SNHLY, CDR2 FYNNEI. This CDR3 contains 13 residues. CDR3 DNA sequence: TGTGCCAGCAGACAGGGCCCTACCTACGAGCAGTACTTC. It is translated as CASRQGPTYEQYF.

The CDR3 nucleotides read TGCGCCAGCAGCTTGTTCGGCCCGGGGACCGGGTTGGACACTGAAGCTTTCTTT. It is translated as CASSLFGPGTGLDTEAFF. J is TRBJ1-1 and V is TRBV5-1; D is perhaps TRBD1 (5 bases). CDR1 and CDR2 from the germline V gene are SGHRS and YFSETQ. CDR3 size: 18 residues. V shed 1 base and J shed 3 bases, with 22 bases lying between them.

With regard to this clone: Other DNA sequences of this sample code for an identical CDR3. The J gene is TRBJ2-5, the V gene TRBV7-8; D is uncertain. V lost 0 bases and J lost 4, with 6 bases in between. The germline V gene has CDR1 SGHVS and CDR2 FQNEAQ. There are 13 residues in the CDR3. The CDR3 loop reads CASSLALRETQYF. CDR3 DNA: TGTGCCAGCAGCTTAGCGCTAAGAGAGACCCAGTACTTC.

The chain links TRBV4-1 to TRBJ2-3, with 7 bases lining up with TRBD1. The CDR3 is made up of 16 amino acids. V lost 4 bases and J lost 2; bases outside the gene matches: 9. The V gene's germline CDR1 is MGHRA and CDR2 YSYEKL. This CDR3 reads CASSRTGALLTDTQYF. The CDR3 nucleotides are TGCGCCAGCAGCCGAACAGGGGCGCTTCTCACAGATACGCAGTATTTT.

The chain uses TRBV30 and TRBJ2-1; the D call may be TRBD1 or TRBD2 (5 bases each). V gave up 2 bases and J gave up 1 base, with 15 bases separating them. CDR1 and CDR2 (germline): GTSNPN, SVGIG (reference sequence). CDR3 length: 16 amino acids. The CDR3 DNA sequence: TGTGCCTGGAGTCGGGGCTTGGAGGAATCCTACAATGAGCAGTTCTTC. This gives the protein CAWSRGLEESYNEQFF.

This chain connects TRBV27 to TRBJ2-6, with unresolved D. The length of the CDR3 is 15 residues. Germline V gene data show CDR1 as MNHEY and CDR2 as SMNVEV (reference sequence). The V end was cut by 2 bases, the J end by 0 bases, with 5 bases between. CDR3 loop: CASSLPGSGANVLTF. The CDR3 DNA sequence: TGTGCCAGCAGTTTACCGGGCTCTGGGGCCAACGTCCTGACTTTC.